The 31 T cell receptor beta chains presented below share a single source sample, sequenced in a study of graft-versus-host responses after intestinal transplantation. Their antigens remain unidentified. Repertoires were generated with immunoSEQ multiplex PCR, while TCRdb's copy carries only in-frame clones and drops some. This table holds 55,000 to 85,000 clones, roughly nine tenths found once. The starting material was unstimulated CD8+ T cells sorted from spleen or lymph node cells, obtained before intestinal transplant. Receptors originate from a human donor who received an intestinal transplant.

V usage is TRBV28 and J usage is TRBJ2-7, with D maybe TRBD2 (6 bases). Germline V CDR1 and CDR2: MDHEN, SYDVKM. Trimming left V 7 bases short and J 2 bases short, with 9 bases between. This CDR3 is built from 12 residues. CDR3 sequence reads: CASKEGPYEQYF. The CDR3 bases are TGTGCCAGCAAGGAGGGGCCCTACGAGCAGTACTTC.

In this sample, this clone turned up a few times. This chain joins TRBV28 and TRBJ1-1, with D perhaps matching TRBD1 (5 bases). Trimming cost V 3 bases and J 4 bases, with 9 bases left between them. Germline loops: CDR1 MDHEN, CDR2 SYDVKM. The CDR3 has 13 amino acids. CDR3: CASSFVGGTEAFF. Written as DNA, the CDR3 is TGTGCCAGCAGTTTCGTGGGGGGCACTGAAGCTTTCTTT.

This clone appeared a single time. The CDR3 sequence: CASSPRTGGWYGYTF. In DNA, the CDR3 is TGTGCCAGCAGTCCCCGGACAGGGGGCTGGTATGGCTACACCTTC. The chain employs TRBV27 and TRBJ1-2, with 11 positions matching TRBD1. Trimming took 5 bases from V and 5 from J; bases not matched to a gene: 7. This CDR3 has 15 amino acids. Germline loops: CDR1 MNHEY, CDR2 SMNVEV (reference sequence).

The chain recombines TRBV4-2 with TRBJ2-7; 9 positions match TRBD2. Germline trimming cut 3 bases from V and 1 base from J; bases unmatched to any gene: 13. The CDR3 runs 18 residues. Per the germline V gene, CDR1 is LGHNA and CDR2 is YNFKEQ. In nucleotides, the CDR3 is TGTGCCAGCAGCCAGCCTACCGGCGGCGGGAGGGAATCCTACGAGCAGTACTTC. Translated: CASSQPTGGGRESYEQYF.

The chain employs TRBV5-4 and TRBJ2-5, with D possibly matching TRBD2 (5 bases). V was trimmed by 5 bases and J by 1 base, leaving 9 bases between them. The CDR3 is 13 residues long. CDR1 is SGHNT, CDR2 YYREEE, per germline (reference sequence). This chain's CDR3 is CASRALAQETQYF. The CDR3 DNA follows: TGTGCCAGCAGAGCGCTAGCCCAAGAGACCCAGTACTTC.

J is TRBJ1-2 and V is TRBV7-3; TRBD1 matches 10 bases. V lost 5 bases to trimming and J lost 5 bases; unmatched junction nucleotides: 5. From germline, CDR1 is SGHTA and CDR2 FQGTGA. The CDR3 runs to 14 residues. The CDR3 spells CASSPRTGGYGYTF. CDR3 bases: TGTGCCAGCAGCCCGCGGACAGGGGGGTATGGCTACACCTTC.

The genes are TRBV5-4 and TRBJ2-3; perhaps TRBD1 as D (5 bases). CDR1 and CDR2 from the germline V gene are SGHNT and YYREEE (reference sequence). The CDR3 is made up of 15 amino acids. The V and J ends lost 1 base and 2 bases respectively, with 11 bases between them. The CDR3 DNA follows: TGTGCCAGCAGCTTGAAGACAGAGCCCACAGATACGCAGTATTTT. Its translation is CASSLKTEPTDTQYF.

The chain is built from TRBV4-1 and TRBJ1-2; 8 bases line up with TRBD1. CDR3 size: 14 residues. V lost 4 bases and J lost 4; bases outside the gene matches: 5. The V gene's germline CDR1 is MGHRA and CDR2 YSYEKL. CDR3 sequence: CASSPQGGLYGYTF. DNA for the CDR3: TGCGCCAGCAGCCCACAGGGGGGCCTCTATGGCTACACCTTC.

The rearrangement uses TRBV13 and TRBJ1-1, with D possibly TRBD1 on 5 matching bases. Between the trimmed V and J ends, which lost 0 bases and 5 bases, there was a span of 7 bases. The CDR3 is 13 residues long. From germline, CDR1 is PRHDT and CDR2 FYEKMQ (reference sequence). The DNA for the CDR3 is TGTGCCAGCAGCTTAGGAGCAGGGACTGAAGCTTTCTTT. Residues: CASSLGAGTEAFF.

This chain joins TRBV2 and TRBJ1-5, with a weak D call TRBD1 (5 bases). Germline CDR1 reads SNHLY; CDR2 reads FYNNEI. The CDR3 spans 14 residues. Trimming took off 2 bases at V and 9 bases at J, with 14 bases between the two ends. The chain's CDR3 is CASSESGGVRPQHF. CDR3 DNA: TGTGCCAGCAGTGAAAGCGGGGGGGTGAGGCCCCAGCATTTT.

Only a few counts were recorded for this clone. The genes are TRBV6-5 and TRBJ2-7; the match to TRBD1 covers 11 bases. There are 15 residues in the CDR3. J gave up 3 bases and V 0 bases, and 1 base lay outside the gene matches. Germline CDR1 MNHEY, CDR2 SVGAGI. CDR3 region: CASSYSGTGGYEQYF. CDR3 nucleotide sequence: TGTGCCAGCAGTTACTCCGGGACAGGGGGCTACGAGCAGTACTTC.

The V gene is TRBV7-3, the J gene TRBJ2-1, with a possible D match to TRBD2 (6 bases). V was cut by 1 base and J by 4 bases, with 11 bases left in between. Germline assignment: CDR1 SGHTA and CDR2 FQGTGA. The CDR3 spans 15 residues. The CDR3 loop is CASSLSSGLYNEQFF. CDR3 bases: TGTGCCAGCAGCTTAAGTAGCGGTCTGTACAATGAGCAGTTCTTC.

This chain links TRBV5-5 with TRBJ1-2; 8 bases are a match to TRBD1. CDR1 and CDR2 from the germline V gene are SGHKS and YYEKEE (reference sequence). The length of the CDR3 is 14 residues. The V and J ends lost 0 bases and 6 bases, in that order; junction bases with no gene match: 4. The CDR3 bases are TGTGCCAGCAGCTTGGAAGGACAGGGACATGGCTACACCTTC. Translated: CASSLEGQGHGYTF.

This chain connects TRBV7-8 to TRBJ2-1, with 9 bases fitting TRBD2. In germline, CDR1 is SGHVS, CDR2 FQNEAQ. V was pared by 5 bases and J by 3 bases, with 5 bases of the junction left unmatched. This CDR3 has 15 amino acids. CDR3 sequence reads: CASSQGSGSYNEQFF. Written as DNA, the CDR3 is TGTGCCAGCAGCCAGGGTAGCGGGAGCTACAATGAGCAGTTCTTC.

The table lists this clone with a count of one. This sequence joins TRBV5-1 and TRBJ2-1; 11 nucleotides agree with TRBD2. Germline V lookup: CDR1 SGHRS, CDR2 YFSETQ. With 5 bases clipped from V and 2 bases from J, the junction kept 3 bases outside the gene matches. The CDR3 loop spans 15 amino acids. CDR3 sequence (DNA): TGCGCCAGCAGGACTAGCGGGGCGACCTACAATGAGCAGTTCTTC. Its protein product is CASRTSGATYNEQFF.

The genes are TRBV6-1 and TRBJ1-6; D not resolved. Trimming took 0 bases from V and 7 from J, leaving 16 bases between them. The CDR3 extends over 17 amino acids. Per the germline V gene, CDR1 is MNHNS and CDR2 is SASEGT. The CDR3 DNA follows: TGTGCCAGCAGTGAAGCGAGATGGGGAGGTCGGAATTCACCCCTCCACTTT. This sequence encodes CASSEARWGGRNSPLHF.

The chain links TRBV28 to TRBJ1-5; D uncertain. This CDR3 is 12 amino acids long. CDR1 is MDHEN, CDR2 SYDVKM, per germline. Trimming shortened V by 0 bases and J by 7 bases, and 4 bases separated the two germline ends. CDR3 protein: CASSLWSQPQHF. The CDR3 nucleotides are TGTGCCAGCAGTTTATGGTCGCAGCCCCAGCATTTT. Full variable domain (remainder filled in from reference TRBV28 and TRBJ1-5): DVKVTQSSRYLVKRTGEKVFLECVQDMDHENMFWYRQDPGLGLRLIYFSYDVKMKEKGDIPEGYSVSREKKERFSLILESASTNQTSMYLCASSLWSQPQHFGDGTRLSIL.

The chain combines TRBV28 with TRBJ2-3; TRBD2 aligns across 7 bases. The CDR3 is made up of 17 amino acids. Germline CDR1 is MDHEN and CDR2 is SYDVKM. Unmatched junction bases numbered 13, after V lost 4 bases and J lost 3 bases. In DNA form, the CDR3 reads TGTGCCAGCAGTTCCCGGACTAGTTCAGTCTTTACAGATACGCAGTATTTT. This encodes CASSSRTSSVFTDTQYF.

V gene TRBV5-1 combines with J gene TRBJ1-2; TRBD1 is a possible D gene (6 bases). CDR1 SGHRS and CDR2 YFSETQ come from the germline V gene. With 0 bases removed from V and 2 bases from J, the gap between germline ends came to 17 bases. This CDR3 contains 17 residues. The CDR3 loop is CASSLARQGRSNYGYTF. The CDR3 coding sequence is TGCGCCAGCAGCTTGGCCAGGCAGGGGCGATCAAACTATGGCTACACCTTC. The whole variable domain, filled in from reference TRBV5-1 and TRBJ1-2, reads KAGVTQTPRYLIKTRGQQVTLSCSPISGHRSVSWYQQTPGQGLQFLFEYFSETQRNKGNFPGRFSGRQFSNSRSEMNVSTLELGDSALYLCASSLARQGRSNYGYTFGSGTRLTVV.

This chain connects TRBV30 to TRBJ1-5, with 8 bases lining up with TRBD1. Losses at the gene ends were 2 bases for V and 3 bases for J; bases not matched to a gene: 9. This CDR3 has 16 amino acids. The germline gives CDR1 GTSNPN, CDR2 SVGIG (reference sequence). CDR3 sequence reads: CAWSPWTGRNNQPQHF. The CDR3 DNA reads TGTGCCTGGAGTCCCTGGACAGGGCGGAACAATCAGCCCCAGCATTTT.

The CDR3 here is CAWRRRGNTEAFF. CDR3 nucleotides: TGTGCCTGGAGGAGGCGGGGGAACACTGAAGCTTTCTTT. The chain carries TRBV30 and TRBJ1-1, with D unresolved. Trimming removed 3 bases at V and 1 base at J, with 9 bases between. The CDR3 totals 13 residues. Germline assignment: CDR1 GTSNPN and CDR2 SVGIG (reference sequence).

The chain has TRBV19 and TRBJ2-7; the match to TRBD1 covers 7 bases. This CDR3 comprises 16 residues. Trimming cost V 5 bases and J 3 bases; bases outside gene matches: 13. CDR1 is LNHDA, CDR2 SQIVND, per germline (reference sequence). CDR3 sequence: CASSPAAGTEFYEQYF. Written as DNA, the CDR3 is TGTGCCAGTAGTCCAGCCGCCGGGACAGAGTTCTACGAGCAGTACTTC.

The V and J genes are TRBV2 and TRBJ1-2; D possibly corresponds to TRBD1 (5 bases). Germline V CDR1 and CDR2: SNHLY, FYNNEI. The CDR3 has 14 residues. Trimming shortened V by 4 bases and J by 0 bases, and 9 bases separated the two germline ends. The CDR3, as DNA: TGTGCCAGCAGTGGCCAGGGAACTAACTATGGCTACACCTTC. Its protein product is CASSGQGTNYGYTF.

V usage is TRBV6-1 and J usage is TRBJ1-4; D remains ambiguous. The V and J ends lost 3 bases and 7 bases respectively, with 15 bases between them. The V gene's germline CDR1 is MNHNS and CDR2 SASEGT. CDR3 size: 15 residues. CDR3 nucleotide sequence: TGTGCCAGCAGTGATGGGCTAACATTGGGTGAAAAACTGTTTTTT. This translates into CASSDGLTLGEKLFF.

The chain links TRBV4-1 to TRBJ2-7; TRBD2 is a possible D gene (7 bases). Per germline, CDR1 MGHRA and CDR2 YSYEKL. V lost 3 bases and J lost 6, with 21 bases in between. This CDR3 is 16 amino acids long. For the CDR3, the DNA is TGCGCCAGCAGCCACCCAGGGGACTACCCTCATGGCGAGCAGTACTTC. Its translation: CASSHPGDYPHGEQYF.

The chain is built from TRBV6-5 and TRBJ1-2, with 8 bases aligning to TRBD1. V lost 2 bases and J lost 8; bases outside the gene matches: 4. CDR1 is MNHEY and CDR2 is SVGAGI in the germline V gene. CDR3 length: 13 amino acids. The CDR3 reads CASSYQGASGYTF. Written as DNA, the CDR3 is TGTGCCAGCAGTTACCAGGGGGCGTCAGGCTACACCTTC.

The chain uses TRBV6-6 and TRBJ1-2, with D unresolved. CDR1 and CDR2 from the germline V gene are MNHNY and SVGAGI (reference sequence). The CDR3 is made up of 14 amino acids. V was pared by 0 bases and J by 8 bases, with 13 bases between. The CDR3 DNA reads TGTGCCAGCAGTTACTCGAACACACCATACGGCTACACCTTC. Its translation: CASSYSNTPYGYTF.

The J gene is TRBJ1-2, the V gene TRBV7-9, with D possibly matching TRBD1 (6 bases). Trimming pared 4 bases from V and 2 bases from J, leaving 14 bases between. Per germline, CDR1 SEHNR and CDR2 FQNEAQ (reference sequence). CDR3 length: 15 amino acids. The CDR3 loop is CASSSPGHRNYGYTF. The CDR3 nucleotides read TGTGCCAGCAGCTCTCCGGGACACAGGAACTATGGCTACACCTTC.

The genes are TRBV5-1 and TRBJ2-5; 9 nucleotides align to TRBD2. Germline V gene lookup returns CDR1 SGHRS and CDR2 YFSETQ. J was trimmed by 1 base and V by 4 bases; bases with no gene match: 11. The CDR3 is 17 amino acids. The CDR3 bases are TGCGCCAGCAGCCCCACCGGGCTAGCGGGGCCCCAAGAGACCCAGTACTTC. This codes for CASSPTGLAGPQETQYF.

This rearrangement joins TRBV6-1 to TRBJ2-7, with TRBD1 matching over 8 bases. CDR1 and CDR2 (germline): MNHNS, SASEGT. This CDR3 comprises 14 residues. J gave up 3 bases and V 8 bases, and 9 bases lay outside the gene matches. As DNA, the CDR3 is TGTGCCAGCGGTCCTGGACAGGGCCGCTACGAGCAGTACTTC. As protein: CASGPGQGRYEQYF.

The rearrangement links TRBV27 to TRBJ2-7; D gene unclear. The CDR3 loop spans 12 amino acids. CDR1 and CDR2 (germline): MNHEY, SMNVEV (reference sequence). The V end lost 2 bases, the J end lost 3 bases, and 5 bases lay between the germline ends. Here the CDR3 DNA reads TGTGCCAGCAGTTTACCCGGCTACGAGCAGTACTTC. Residues: CASSLPGYEQYF.